The next 18 T cell receptor beta chains were all read from a single sample in a study of CD8 T cells in Susac syndrome. Random hexamers were used to reverse transcribe 0.5 to 1 ug of RNA. TCRdb passed the immunoSEQ multiplex PCR reads through MiXCR, listing each CDR3 protein once. The sample lists hundreds of thousands of distinct CDR3 sequences, roughly 85% occurring once. The source material was CD8+ T cells from PBMCs. These receptors all come from a human donor with multiple sclerosis.

The chain links TRBV25-1 to TRBJ2-1, with no clear D. CDR1 MGHDK and CDR2 SYGVNS come from the germline V gene. The ends were cut back, 4 bases at V and 2 bases at J, with 6 bases in the middle. This CDR3 is 13 amino acids long. For the CDR3, the DNA is TGTGCCAGCAGTGGTCAGGCCTACAATGAGCAGTTCTTC. As protein: CASSGQAYNEQFF.

CDR3 amino acids: CASSTRTSGRRGVDEQFF. The CDR3 bases are TGTGCCAGCAGCACCCGAACTAGCGGGAGGCGGGGGGTCGATGAGCAGTTCTTC. The chain carries TRBV28 and TRBJ2-1, with TRBD2 identical over 12 bases. CDR1 MDHEN and CDR2 SYDVKM come from the germline V gene. There are 18 residues in the CDR3. Losses at the gene ends were 6 bases for V and 8 bases for J; bases not matched to a gene: 17.

The chain employs TRBV7-6 and TRBJ1-2, with a tentative D call TRBD1 (6 bases). Germline V gene sequence: CDR1 SGHVS, CDR2 FNYEAQ. The V and J ends lost 5 bases and 7 bases respectively, with 14 bases between them. CDR3 length: 13 amino acids. CDR3 sequence: CASSPGEGVGYTF. CDR3 bases: TGTGCCAGCAGCCCGGGAGAGGGGGTTGGCTACACCTTC.

The chain uses TRBV9 and TRBJ1-1; D ambiguous. V was shortened by 1 base and J by 3 bases, with 13 bases between the two germline ends. CDR1 is SGDLS and CDR2 is YYNGEE in the germline V gene. The CDR3 contains 15 residues. The CDR3, as DNA: TGTGCCAGCAGCGTATACGTGACCGCGCACACTGAAGCTTTCTTT. Protein product: CASSVYVTAHTEAFF. Based on the CDR3 plus reference TRBV9 and TRBJ1-1, the full variable domain is DSGVTQTPKHLITATGQRVTLRCSPRSGDLSVYWYQQSLDQGLQFLIQYYNGEERAKGNILERFSAQQFPDLHSELNLSSLELGDSALYFCASSVYVTAHTEAFFGQGTRLTVV.

This chain uses TRBV7-9 with TRBJ1-1, with 12 nucleotides matching TRBD1. CDR3 length: 16 residues. Germline V lookup: CDR1 SEHNR, CDR2 FQNEAQ (reference sequence). With V trimmed by 5 bases and J by 5 bases, 9 bases remained unmatched. The CDR3 reads CASSPRDRGLGTEAFF. In nucleotides, the CDR3 is TGTGCCAGCAGCCCCAGGGACAGGGGGCTTGGTACTGAAGCTTTCTTT.

The chain combines TRBV9 with TRBJ2-2, with D perhaps TRBD1 (6 bases). The V gene lost 3 bases and the J gene lost 5 bases, with 20 bases spanning the gap. This CDR3 spans 17 amino acids. The germline gives CDR1 SGDLS, CDR2 YYNGEE. The CDR3 nucleotides read TGTGCCAGCAGCGCCCCTCTTGGGGGCGGTAGAACCGGGGAGCTGTTTTTT. Protein sequence: CASSAPLGGGRTGELFF.

This clonotype was found once. This sequence joins TRBV4-1 and TRBJ1-5; D may be TRBD1 (6 bases). CDR3 length: 15 amino acids. Germline CDR1 MGHRA, CDR2 YSYEKL. Deletions cut 5 bases from V and 5 bases from J, with 16 bases between. The CDR3 DNA reads as TGCGCCAGCAGCGTTGTCGGGGGGGGCTATCAGCCCCAGCATTTT. This translates into CASSVVGGGYQPQHF.

This chain links TRBV27 with TRBJ1-1, with 7 bases that match TRBD1. The germline gives CDR1 MNHEY, CDR2 SMNVEV (reference sequence). J lost 1 base, V lost 2 bases, and 1 base had no gene match. The CDR3 sequence is 14 residues long. Written as DNA, the CDR3 is TGTGCCAGCAGTTTAAACAGGGGGAACACTGAAGCTTTCTTT. Amino acids: CASSLNRGNTEAFF.

In DNA, the CDR3 is TGTGCCAGCTACCACAGGGAGGAGACCCAGTACTTC. Protein: CASYHREETQYF. The chain links TRBV18 to TRBJ2-5; D is perhaps TRBD1 (6 bases). Germline V gene sequence: CDR1 KGHSH, CDR2 LQKENI. V was clipped by 7 bases and J by 5 bases, with 11 bases between them. This CDR3 is 12 amino acids long. The variable domain in full, with the rest retrieved from reference TRBV18 and TRBJ2-5, is NAGVMQNPRHLVRRRGQEARLRCSPMKGHSHVYWYRQLPEEGLKFMVYLQKENIIDESGMPKERFSAEFPKEGPSILRIQQVVRGDSAAYFCASYHREETQYFGPGTRLLVL.

This clonotype was observed a single time. A read error may produce the germline difference seen at one junction end. This rearrangement joins TRBV7-8 to TRBJ1-3, with a tentative D call TRBD1 (5 bases). Germline V gene lookup returns CDR1 SGHVS and CDR2 FQNEAQ. The CDR3 sequence is 16 residues long. The CDR3 region has the DNA TGTTCCAGCAGCTATCCCCAAGGGGAGAGCGGAAACACCATATATTTT. Amino acids: CSSSYPQGESGNTIYF.

The chain is built from TRBV11-2 and TRBJ2-1; tentative D call: TRBD2 (5 bases). The germline CDR1 and CDR2 sequences are SGHAT and FQNNGV. The CDR3 consists of 14 residues. V was pared by 6 bases and J by 1 base, with 10 bases between. The DNA of the CDR3 is TGTGCCAGCAGAGGGAGAGAGTCCTACAATGAGCAGTTCTTC. Translation: CASRGRESYNEQFF.

The chain recombines TRBV27 with TRBJ2-3, with 12 bases matching TRBD2. This CDR3 contains 15 residues. After removal of 5 bases from V and 6 bases from J, the junction contained 6 bases not matched to a gene. Germline V gene lookup returns CDR1 MNHEY and CDR2 SMNVEV (reference sequence). CDR3 in amino acids: CASSPRTSGKDTQYF. CDR3 DNA sequence: TGTGCCAGCAGTCCTCGGACTAGCGGGAAGGATACGCAGTATTTT.

The gene calls are TRBV28 and TRBJ2-7, with 8 bases that match TRBD2. V lost 3 bases and J lost 3; bases outside the gene matches: 19. The V gene's germline CDR1 is MDHEN and CDR2 SYDVKM. The CDR3 spans 19 residues. The CDR3: CASSFSGLVFASGFYEQYF. The CDR3 DNA follows: TGTGCCAGCAGTTTTTCGGGTCTTGTGTTCGCTAGCGGGTTCTACGAGCAGTACTTC.

The rearrangement links TRBV20-1 to TRBJ2-7; D not resolved. In germline, CDR1 is DFQATT, CDR2 SNEGSKA (reference sequence). The germline V and J ends were trimmed by 4 bases and 1 base, with 14 bases remaining between them. CDR3 size: 14 residues. The chain's CDR3 is CSAKPIPGSYEQYF. The CDR3 region has the DNA TGCAGTGCTAAACCCATCCCGGGTTCCTACGAGCAGTACTTC.

The rearrangement joins TRBV7-9 to TRBJ2-5; TRBD2 matches at 8 bases. J was trimmed by 1 base and V by 2 bases; bases with no gene match: 15. From germline, CDR1 is SEHNR and CDR2 FQNEAQ (reference sequence). This CDR3 has 19 residues. The CDR3 bases are TGTGCCAGCAGCTTACGCCATTGGGAGCGGGAGAGGTTCCAAGAGACCCAGTACTTC. As protein: CASSLRHWERERFQETQYF.

The gene calls are TRBV18 and TRBJ2-7; D is ambiguous. V gave up 4 bases and J gave up 0 bases, with 10 bases separating them. This CDR3 has 14 residues. The germline gives CDR1 KGHSH, CDR2 LQKENI. The CDR3 DNA follows: TGTGCCAGCTCACAGCGTCTCACCTCCTACGAGCAGTACTTC. It specifies CASSQRLTSYEQYF.

The rearrangement links TRBV5-6 to TRBJ1-1; weak D call: TRBD1 (5 bases). Trimming removed 2 bases at V and 3 bases at J, with 11 bases between. Per germline, CDR1 SGHDT and CDR2 YYEEEE. This CDR3 is built from 14 residues. In DNA, the CDR3 is TGTGCCAGCAGCTTCGAGACAGCACACACTGAAGCTTTCTTT. This gives the protein CASSFETAHTEAFF.

The V and J genes are TRBV12-5 and TRBJ1-2; D gene uncertain. Looked up from germline, CDR1 is LGHNT and CDR2 is FRNRAP. This CDR3 contains 11 residues. V was cut by 7 bases and J by 7 bases, with 10 bases left in between. As DNA, the CDR3 is TGTGCTAGTGCCCAGATATTTGGCTACACCTTC. Its translation is CASAQIFGYTF.